What follows is one T cell receptor (beta chain) and its context. Antigen specificity is unknown. The junction does not match germline at one end; this may be a read error. TCRdb used MiXCR to reprocess the 5' RACE reads, holding one entry per CDR3 protein. Seen here are about 220,000 distinct CDR3 sequences, about 7.3% observed once, and the top ten hold approximately 14%. This record belongs to a study of CD8 T cells in ankylosing spondylitis. Broader study findings: Characteristic, it appeared, of ankylosing spondylitis blood was a TCR beta motif of several highly homologous variants.

The CDR3 runs 15 residues. Germline V gives CDR1 SSHAT, CDR2 FNYEAQ (reference sequence). The J gene is TRBJ2-5, the V gene TRBV7-7; D is perhaps TRBD1 or TRBD2 (6 bases each). Sequenced material: blood, either unsorted or a sorted T cell fraction (not recorded which). The clonotype comes from a male donor with ankylosing spondylitis. The CDR3: CASSSLAGTQETQYF. In DNA form, the CDR3 reads TGTGCTAGCAGCAGTTTGGCGGGGACACAAGAGACCCAGTACTTC.